The next 5 T cell receptor beta chains were all read from a single sample in a study of blood T cell repertoires in COVID-19. Using immunoSEQ multiplex PCR, the repertoire was profiled, and TCRdb retains in-frame clones only, with some absent. The repertoire holds 95,000 to 100,000 clones, with about 90% as singletons. The source material was peripheral blood. Receptor source: a middle-aged man with acute or convalescent COVID-19.

The chain links TRBV30 to TRBJ1-5; 8 nucleotides line up with TRBD1. The CDR3 has 15 amino acids. Germline assignment: CDR1 GTSNPN and CDR2 SVGIG (reference sequence). Losses at the gene ends were 2 bases for V and 2 bases for J; bases not matched to a gene: 5. CDR3 sequence reads: CAWSHRGEGNQPQHF. DNA of the CDR3: TGTGCCTGGAGTCACAGGGGGGAAGGCAATCAGCCCCAGCATTTT.

The V and J genes are TRBV7-3 and TRBJ2-5; 7 bases match TRBD2. Per germline, CDR1 SGHTA and CDR2 FQGTGA. The CDR3 length is 16 residues. Trimming removed 2 bases from V and 2 bases from J; junction bases left unmatched: 8. The CDR3 DNA reads TGTGCCAGCAGCTTAGGGGGAGCGGGGACTCAAGAGACCCAGTACTTC. This sequence encodes CASSLGGAGTQETQYF. Based on the CDR3 plus reference TRBV7-3 and TRBJ2-5, the full variable domain is GAGVSQTPSNKVTEKGKYVELRCDPISGHTALYWYRQSLGQGPEFLIYFQGTGAADDSGLPNDRFFAVRPEGSVSTLKIQRTERGDSAVYLCASSLGGAGTQETQYFGPGTRLLVL.

CDR3 sequence (DNA): TGTGCCAGCAGGCCGGGACAGGGACCAATCCTGAATTCACCCCTCCACTTT. Protein product: CASRPGQGPILNSPLHF. The rearrangement uses TRBV5-6 and TRBJ1-6; 9 nucleotides line up with TRBD1. Germline CDR1 reads SGHDT; CDR2 reads YYEEEE. Germline trimming cut 5 bases from V and 7 bases from J; bases unmatched to any gene: 13. The CDR3 has 17 amino acids.

This rearrangement joins TRBV25-1 to TRBJ1-2; possibly TRBD1 for D (5 bases). The V and J ends lost 10 bases and 1 base respectively, with 13 bases between them. Germline V gives CDR1 MGHDK, CDR2 SYGVNS. This CDR3 comprises 13 residues. The DNA of the CDR3 is TGTGCCACTTCGGACACCAATAACTATGGCTACACCTTC. Translated: CATSDTNNYGYTF.

The rearrangement links TRBV19 to TRBJ1-3; possible D gene TRBD1, 5 bases. Per germline, CDR1 LNHDA and CDR2 SQIVND (reference sequence). The V and J ends lost 8 bases and 0 bases respectively, with 8 bases between them. This CDR3 region has 13 residues. CDR3 bases: TGTGCCAGTCGACAGAACTCTGGAAACACCATATATTTT. As protein: CASRQNSGNTIYF. The full variable domain, its missing parts supplied by reference TRBV19 and TRBJ1-3, is DGGITQSPKYLFRKEGQNVTLSCEQNLNHDAMYWYRQDPGQGLRLIYYSQIVNDFQKGDIAEGYSVSREKKESFPLTVTSAQKNPTAFYLCASRQNSGNTIYFGEGSWLTVV.